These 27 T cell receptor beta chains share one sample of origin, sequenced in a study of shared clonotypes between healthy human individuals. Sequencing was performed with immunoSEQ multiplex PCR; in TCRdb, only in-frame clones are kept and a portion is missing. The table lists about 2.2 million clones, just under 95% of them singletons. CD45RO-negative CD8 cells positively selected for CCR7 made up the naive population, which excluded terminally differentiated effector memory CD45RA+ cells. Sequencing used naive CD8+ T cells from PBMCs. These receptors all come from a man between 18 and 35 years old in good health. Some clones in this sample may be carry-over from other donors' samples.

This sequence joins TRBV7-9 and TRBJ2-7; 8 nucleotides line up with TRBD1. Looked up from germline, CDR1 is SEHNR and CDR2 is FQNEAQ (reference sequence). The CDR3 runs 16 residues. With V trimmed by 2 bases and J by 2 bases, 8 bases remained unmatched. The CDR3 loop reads CASSLNAGTGAYEQYF. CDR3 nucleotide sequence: TGTGCCAGCAGCTTAAATGCCGGGACAGGAGCCTACGAGCAGTACTTC. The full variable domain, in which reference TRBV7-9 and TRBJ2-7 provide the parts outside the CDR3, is DTGVSQNPRHKITKRGQNVTFRCDPISEHNRLYWYRQTLGQGPEFLTYFQNEAQLEKSRLLSDRFSAERPKGSFSTLEIQRTEQGDSAMYLCASSLNAGTGAYEQYFGPGTRLTVT.

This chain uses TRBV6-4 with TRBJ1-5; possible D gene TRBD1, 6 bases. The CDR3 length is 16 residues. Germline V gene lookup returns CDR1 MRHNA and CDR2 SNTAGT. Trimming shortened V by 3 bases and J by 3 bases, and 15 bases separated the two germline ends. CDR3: CASSESGAEINQPQHF. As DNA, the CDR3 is TGTGCCAGCAGTGAATCGGGGGCTGAGATCAATCAGCCCCAGCATTTT.

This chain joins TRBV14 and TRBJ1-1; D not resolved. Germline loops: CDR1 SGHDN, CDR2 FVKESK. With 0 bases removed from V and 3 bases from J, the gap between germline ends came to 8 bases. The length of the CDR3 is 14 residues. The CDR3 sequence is CASSQEVEYTEAFF. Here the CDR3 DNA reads TGTGCCAGCAGCCAAGAAGTGGAATACACTGAAGCTTTCTTT.

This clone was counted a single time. CDR3 sequence reads: CASSETGPWGYTF. In DNA, the CDR3 is TGTGCCAGCAGTGAAACAGGACCCTGGGGCTACACCTTC. This chain joins TRBV6-1 and TRBJ1-2; D is possibly TRBD1 (5 bases). The CDR3 extends over 13 amino acids. Germline CDR1 is MNHNS and CDR2 is SASEGT. V lost 2 bases to trimming and J lost 8 bases, with 12 bases between them.

The DNA of the CDR3 is TGTGCCAGCAGTTCCAGGTCGGCCAGCCCAGGGGGTAACTATGGCTACACCTTC. Translation: CASSSRSASPGGNYGYTF. V is TRBV28 and J is TRBJ1-2, with TRBD1 matching over 7 bases. This CDR3 is built from 18 residues. The germline gives CDR1 MDHEN, CDR2 SYDVKM. V shed 4 bases, J shed 1 base, and the junction held 15 bases outside the gene matches.

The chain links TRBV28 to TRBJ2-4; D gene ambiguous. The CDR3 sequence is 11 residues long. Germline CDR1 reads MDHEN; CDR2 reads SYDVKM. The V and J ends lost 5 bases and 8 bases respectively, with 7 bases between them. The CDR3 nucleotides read TGTGCCAGCAGTGGTAACCACATTCAGTACTTC. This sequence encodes CASSGNHIQYF.

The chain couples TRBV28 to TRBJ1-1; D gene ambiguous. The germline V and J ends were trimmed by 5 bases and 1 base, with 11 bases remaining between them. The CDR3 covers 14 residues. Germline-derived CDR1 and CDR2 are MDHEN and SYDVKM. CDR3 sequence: CASSPRIPNTEAFF. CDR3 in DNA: TGTGCCAGCAGTCCCCGAATTCCGAACACTGAAGCTTTCTTT.

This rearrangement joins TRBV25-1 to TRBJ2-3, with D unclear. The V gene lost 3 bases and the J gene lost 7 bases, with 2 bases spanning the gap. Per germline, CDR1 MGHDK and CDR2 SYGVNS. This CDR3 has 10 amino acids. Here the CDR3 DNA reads TGTGCCAGCAGTGATAATACGCAGTATTTT. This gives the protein CASSDNTQYF.

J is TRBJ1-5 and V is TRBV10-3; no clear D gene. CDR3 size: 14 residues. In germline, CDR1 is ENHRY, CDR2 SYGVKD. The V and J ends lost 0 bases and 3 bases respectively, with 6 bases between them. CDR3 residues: CAISESWDNQPQHF. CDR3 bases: TGTGCCATCAGTGAGTCATGGGACAATCAGCCCCAGCATTTT.

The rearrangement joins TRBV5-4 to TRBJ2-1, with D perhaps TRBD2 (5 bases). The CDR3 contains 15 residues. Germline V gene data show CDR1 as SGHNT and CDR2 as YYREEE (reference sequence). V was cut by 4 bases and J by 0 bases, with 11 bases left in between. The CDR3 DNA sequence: TGTGCCAGCAGCCGAAGGCGGGCCTCCTACAATGAGCAGTTCTTC. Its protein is CASSRRRASYNEQFF.

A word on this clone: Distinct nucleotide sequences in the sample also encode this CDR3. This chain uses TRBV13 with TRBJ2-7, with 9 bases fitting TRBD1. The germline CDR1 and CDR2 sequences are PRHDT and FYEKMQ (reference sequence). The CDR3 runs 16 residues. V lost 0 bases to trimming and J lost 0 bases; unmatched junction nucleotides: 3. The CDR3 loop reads CASSLGRGQGSYEQYF. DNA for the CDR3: TGTGCCAGCAGCTTAGGCCGGGGACAGGGCTCCTACGAGCAGTACTTC.

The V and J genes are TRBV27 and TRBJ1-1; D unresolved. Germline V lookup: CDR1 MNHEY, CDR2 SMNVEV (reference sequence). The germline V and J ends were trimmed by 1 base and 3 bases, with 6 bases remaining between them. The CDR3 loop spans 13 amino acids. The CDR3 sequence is CASSLWAYTEAFF. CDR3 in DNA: TGTGCCAGCAGTTTATGGGCCTACACTGAAGCTTTCTTT.

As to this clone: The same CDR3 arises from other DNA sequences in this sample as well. In DNA form, the CDR3 reads TGTGCTAGTGGTTCAGGACTAGCGGGGCCACAAGAGACCCAGTACTTC. This codes for CASGSGLAGPQETQYF. The V gene is TRBV12-5, the J gene TRBJ2-5, with 12 bases that match TRBD2. The V segment lost 4 bases and the J segment 2 bases; nucleotides outside the gene matches: 5. Germline V gene data show CDR1 as LGHNT and CDR2 as FRNRAP. The CDR3 totals 16 residues.

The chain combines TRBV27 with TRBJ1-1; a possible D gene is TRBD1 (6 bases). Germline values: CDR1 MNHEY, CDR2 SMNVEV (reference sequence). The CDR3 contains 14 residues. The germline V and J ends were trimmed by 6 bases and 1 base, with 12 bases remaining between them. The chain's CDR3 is CASRNRASNTEAFF. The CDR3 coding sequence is TGTGCCAGCAGAAACAGGGCTTCGAACACTGAAGCTTTCTTT.

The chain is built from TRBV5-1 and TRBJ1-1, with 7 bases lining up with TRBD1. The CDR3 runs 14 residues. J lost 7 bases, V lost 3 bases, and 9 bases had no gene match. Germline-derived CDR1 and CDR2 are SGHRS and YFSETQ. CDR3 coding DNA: TGCGCCAGCAGCTCTACCGGGACAGCCATTGAAGCTTTCTTT. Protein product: CASSSTGTAIEAFF.

The CDR3 DNA follows: TGTGCCAGCAGCCCCGCAGGGATAGGAATTTCCCATGAGCAGTTCTTC. Amino acids: CASSPAGIGISHEQFF. The rearrangement joins TRBV9 to TRBJ2-1, with D possibly being TRBD1 (5 bases). Trimming removed 4 bases from V and 8 bases from J, with 22 bases in between. This CDR3 has 16 amino acids. Per the germline V gene, CDR1 is SGDLS and CDR2 is YYNGEE.

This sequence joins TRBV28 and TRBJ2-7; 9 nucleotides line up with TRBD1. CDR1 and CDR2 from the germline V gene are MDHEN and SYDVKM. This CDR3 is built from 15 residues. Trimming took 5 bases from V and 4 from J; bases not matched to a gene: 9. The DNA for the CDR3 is TGTGCCAGCAGTGCCTCGGGACAGGGTTCGTACGAGCAGTACTTC. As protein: CASSASGQGSYEQYF.

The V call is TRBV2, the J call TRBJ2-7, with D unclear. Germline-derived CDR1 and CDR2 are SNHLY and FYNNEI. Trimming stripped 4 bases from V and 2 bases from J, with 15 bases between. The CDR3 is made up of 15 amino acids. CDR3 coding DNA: TGTGCCAGCAGTGGAAGCGAGGAATCGCCCTACGAGCAGTACTTC. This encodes CASSGSEESPYEQYF.

The CDR3 protein is CASSQQGEATEAFF. The CDR3 nucleotides are TGTGCCAGCAGTCAACAGGGGGAAGCTACTGAAGCTTTCTTT. The rearrangement joins TRBV28 to TRBJ1-1; 8 positions match TRBD1. Per the germline V gene, CDR1 is MDHEN and CDR2 is SYDVKM. V shed 5 bases and J 5 bases; nucleotides not matched to a gene: 7. The CDR3 is 14 residues long.

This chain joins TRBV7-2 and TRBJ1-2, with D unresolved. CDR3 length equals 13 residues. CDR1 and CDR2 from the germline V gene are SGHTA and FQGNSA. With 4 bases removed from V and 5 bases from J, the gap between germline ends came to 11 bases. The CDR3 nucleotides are TGTGCCAGCAGCTACAGTCTATGGTATGGCTACACCTTC. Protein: CASSYSLWYGYTF.

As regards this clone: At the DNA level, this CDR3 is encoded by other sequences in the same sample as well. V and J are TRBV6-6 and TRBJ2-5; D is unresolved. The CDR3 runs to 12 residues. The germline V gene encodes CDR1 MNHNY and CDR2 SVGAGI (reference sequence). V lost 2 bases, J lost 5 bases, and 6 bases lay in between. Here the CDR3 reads CASSYRGETQYF. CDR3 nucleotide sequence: TGTGCCAGCAGTTACCGTGGGGAGACCCAGTACTTC.

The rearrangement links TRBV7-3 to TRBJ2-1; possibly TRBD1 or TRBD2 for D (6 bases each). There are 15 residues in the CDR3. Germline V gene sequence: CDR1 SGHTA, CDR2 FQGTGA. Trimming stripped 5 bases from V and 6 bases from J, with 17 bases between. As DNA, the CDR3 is TGTGCCAGCAGCCGAGTCAGGGGACTCGTCAATGAGCAGTTCTTC. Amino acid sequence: CASSRVRGLVNEQFF.

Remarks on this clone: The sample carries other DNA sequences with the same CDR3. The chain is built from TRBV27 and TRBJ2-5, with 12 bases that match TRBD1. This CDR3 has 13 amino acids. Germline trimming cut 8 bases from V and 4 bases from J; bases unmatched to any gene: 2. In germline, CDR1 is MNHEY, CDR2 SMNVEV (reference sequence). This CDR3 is CASRDRGRETQYF. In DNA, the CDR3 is TGTGCCAGCCGGGACAGGGGGCGAGAGACCCAGTACTTC.

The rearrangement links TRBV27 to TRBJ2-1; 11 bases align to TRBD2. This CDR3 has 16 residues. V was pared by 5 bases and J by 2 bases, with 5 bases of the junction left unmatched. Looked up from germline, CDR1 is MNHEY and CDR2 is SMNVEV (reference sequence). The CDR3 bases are TGTGCCAGCAGTGCAGGGACTAGCGGTACCTACAATGAGCAGTTCTTC. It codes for CASSAGTSGTYNEQFF.

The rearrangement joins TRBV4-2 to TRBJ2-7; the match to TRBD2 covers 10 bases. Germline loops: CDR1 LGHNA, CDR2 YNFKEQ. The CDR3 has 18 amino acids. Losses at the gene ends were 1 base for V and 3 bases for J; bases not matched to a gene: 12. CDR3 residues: CASSQVFRTSGQGYEQYF. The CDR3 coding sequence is TGTGCCAGCAGCCAAGTTTTCAGGACTAGCGGTCAGGGCTACGAGCAGTACTTC.

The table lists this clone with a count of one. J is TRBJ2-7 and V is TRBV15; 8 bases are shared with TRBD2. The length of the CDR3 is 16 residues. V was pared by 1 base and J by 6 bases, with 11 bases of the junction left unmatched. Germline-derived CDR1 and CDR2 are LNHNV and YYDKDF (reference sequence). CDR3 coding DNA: TGTGCCACCAGCAGAGTACCGGGACTAGATCTTCGCGAGCAGTACTTC. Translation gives CATSRVPGLDLREQYF.

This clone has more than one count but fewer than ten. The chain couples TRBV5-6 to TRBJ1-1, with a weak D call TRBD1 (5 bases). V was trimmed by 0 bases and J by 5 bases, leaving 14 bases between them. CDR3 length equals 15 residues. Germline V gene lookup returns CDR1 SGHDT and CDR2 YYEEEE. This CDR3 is CASSLDQGGLTEAFF. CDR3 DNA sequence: TGTGCCAGCAGCTTGGATCAGGGTGGGTTAACTGAAGCTTTCTTT. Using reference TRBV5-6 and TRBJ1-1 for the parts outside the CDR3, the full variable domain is DAGVTQSPTHLIKTRGQQVTLRCSPKSGHDTVSWYQQALGQGPQFIFQYYEEEERQRGNFPDRFSGHQFPNYSSELNVNALLLGDSALYLCASSLDQGGLTEAFFGQGTRLTVV.